Sequencing of this TCR beta chain was carried out in a study of technical replicates of blood from a handful of donors. Trimming pared 3 bases from V and 9 bases from J, leaving 12 bases between. This CDR3 region has 13 residues. The germline V gene encodes CDR1 SEHNR and CDR2 FQNEAQ (reference sequence). Profiling relied on immunoSEQ multiplex PCR, and the TCRdb table lists in-frame clones only, not all of them. This table has tens of thousands of clones, 93% appearing once. The material sequenced was T cells isolated from PBMCs. The V call is TRBV7-9, the J call TRBJ2-1; D may be TRBD1 (5 bases). This clonotype was sampled from a human donor in good health. CDR3 DNA: TGTGCCAGCAGCTTCGAACAGGCCACTGAGCAGTTCTTC. Amino acids: CASSFEQATEQFF.